The source of this TCR beta chain is a study of immune cell composition in non-small cell lung cancer. Libraries were prepared by immunoSEQ multiplex PCR; TCRdb keeps only in-frame clonotypes and omits some of them. The profile shows 3,000 to 3,500 clones, 60% to 85% of them singletons. Frozen unsorted single-cell suspensions supplied the genomic DNA. The ends lost 2 bases at V and 6 bases at J; junction bases unmatched: 8. The CDR3 runs 15 residues. Looked up from germline, CDR1 is SGDLS and CDR2 is YYNGEE. The rearrangement links TRBV9 to TRBJ2-7; TRBD2 matches 10 bases. The specimen was lung tumor tissue. The sequence came from a human donor with non-small cell lung cancer. Here the CDR3 DNA reads TGTGCCAGCAGCGTTAGCGGGGGGCCCGCCAGCGAGCAGTACTTC. Residues: CASSVSGGPASEQYF.